These 15 T cell receptor beta chains share one sample of origin, sequenced in a study of T cells in Graves' hyperthyroidism and ophthalmopathy. There were TCR beta CDR3 regions amplified from RNA transcripts. A first-round RT-PCR of the TCR CDR3 used the HTBI primer set. TCRdb fed the multiplex PCR reads into MiXCR, producing one record per CDR3 protein. Here the sample spans about 560,000 distinct CDR3 sequences, 15% to 19% being singletons. The sequenced sample consisted of blood. Every receptor here comes from a woman under 40 with Graves' hyperthyroidism.

This clonotype was detected only a few times. CDR3 in DNA: TGTGCCAGCAGTCTAGCGGGAGGGTTCGGTGAGCAGTTCTTC. Encoded protein: CASSLAGGFGEQFF. The chain couples TRBV6-2 or TRBV6-3 to TRBJ2-1; TRBD2 matches at 12 bases. Germline trimming cut 5 bases from V and 9 bases from J; bases unmatched to any gene: 5. The CDR3 consists of 14 residues. Germline CDR1 is MNHEY and CDR2 is SVGEGT.

Only one count was recorded for this clonotype. The CDR3 sequence is CASSPRMRADIPEGYHEKLFF. The CDR3 DNA sequence: TGTGCCAGCAGCCCGCGCATGAGAGCAGATATCCCGGAGGGGTATCATGAAAAACTGTTTTTT. The V call is TRBV7-3, the J call TRBJ1-4, with D maybe TRBD1 (5 bases). Germline CDR1 is SGHTA and CDR2 is FQGTGA. CDR3 size: 21 residues. The V gene lost 5 bases and the J gene lost 6 bases, with 34 bases spanning the gap.

This clonotype was seen ten or more times. The rearrangement joins TRBV7-2 to TRBJ2-1; TRBD2 aligns across 11 bases. Germline V lookup: CDR1 SGHTA, CDR2 FQGNSA. This CDR3 comprises 17 residues. J was trimmed by 2 bases and V by 3 bases; bases with no gene match: 6. The CDR3 nucleotides read TGTGCCAGCAGCTTTAGCGGGAGGGCCAGACCCTACAATGAGCAGTTCTTC. This sequence encodes CASSFSGRARPYNEQFF.

This clonotype was picked up many times. The rearrangement joins TRBV5-1 to TRBJ2-3; D gene ambiguous. The length of the CDR3 is 14 residues. The V and J ends lost 0 bases and 2 bases respectively, with 7 bases between them. In germline, CDR1 is SGHRS, CDR2 YFSETQ. The CDR3 DNA sequence: TGCGCCAGCAGCTTGGGAGGCGCCACAGATACGCAGTATTTT. Encoded protein: CASSLGGATDTQYF.

The table lists this clonotype with a count of one. A much larger clone lies a single base off, so this may be a read error. The J gene is TRBJ2-5, the V gene TRBV3-1; TRBD2 aligns across 7 bases. Near its end, the DNA agrees better with TRBJ2-1, so the J call may be wrong. In germline, CDR1 is LGHDT, CDR2 YNNKEL (reference sequence). The CDR3 runs to 16 residues. The CDR3 region is CASSQAPRGREETQFF. The DNA for the CDR3 is TGTGCCAGCAGCCAAGCCCCGCGAGGGAGGGAAGAGACCCAGTTCTTC.

The V gene is TRBV10-3, the J gene TRBJ1-1; D remains ambiguous. CDR3 length equals 13 residues. Looked up from germline, CDR1 is ENHRY and CDR2 is SYGVKD. Trimming removed 10 bases at V and 6 bases at J, with 18 bases between. The CDR3 sequence is CATSRLGNSEAFF. CDR3 coding DNA: TGTGCCACCTCAAGGTTGGGGAATTCTGAAGCTTTCTTT.

This clonotype showed up just a few times. The CDR3 does not end in the conserved phenylalanine or tryptophan, so this is likely a read error. The rearrangement joins TRBV18 to TRBJ1-1; perhaps TRBD1 as D (5 bases). The CDR3 is made up of 15 amino acids. Germline assignment: CDR1 KGHSH and CDR2 LQKENI. Trimming removed 3 bases at V and 0 bases at J, with 11 bases between. The DNA of the CDR3 is TGTGCCAGCTCACCCGGGACCAATATGAACACTGAAGCTTTCCTT. Encoded protein: CASSPGTNMNTEAFL.

A note on this clonotype: This may come from a read error, since a much larger clone is one base off. The chain employs TRBV5-6 and TRBJ2-1, with 7 bases fitting TRBD2. Germline-derived CDR1 and CDR2 are SGHDT and YYEEEE. The CDR3 has 15 residues. This chain's CDR3 is CASSLQGGTYDEQFF. The DNA of the CDR3 is TGTGCCAGCAGCTTGCAGGGAGGGACCTACGATGAGCAGTTCTTC.

About this clonotype itself: Since a much larger clone is just one base distant, this may be a read error. The CDR3 sequence: CASSARGDSRYGEQYF. The CDR3 nucleotides read TGTGCCAGCAGTGCTCGGGGGGACAGCCGCTATGGTGAGCAGTACTTC. The chain is built from TRBV6-2 or TRBV6-3 and TRBJ2-7; the D gene could be TRBD1 or TRBD2 (7 bases each). The CDR3 extends over 16 amino acids. The germline CDR1 and CDR2 sequences are MNHEY and SVGEGT. V was shortened by 5 bases and J by 7 bases, with 24 bases between the two germline ends.

The CDR3 is CSANPGQGYGYTF. The CDR3 DNA is TGCAGTGCGAATCCGGGACAGGGGTATGGCTACACCTTC. The J gene is TRBJ1-2, the V gene TRBV20-1; 10 bases align to TRBD1. The CDR3 totals 13 residues. Germline V gene data show CDR1 as DFQATT and CDR2 as SNEGSKA (reference sequence). The junction had 6 bases not matched to a gene; V was cut back by 6 bases and J by 5 bases.

There are a few counts of this clonotype. The rearrangement joins TRBV19 to TRBJ1-2, with 8 positions matching TRBD1. In germline, CDR1 is LNHDA, CDR2 SQIVND (reference sequence). This CDR3 contains 16 residues. Trimming at V came to 6 bases and at J to 3 bases, leaving 12 bases not matched to a gene. In DNA form, the CDR3 reads TGTGCCAGTAGGATATGGACAGGACAGGGAGACTATGGCTACACCTTC. It encodes CASRIWTGQGDYGYTF. Drawing the rest from reference TRBV19 and TRBJ1-2, the complete variable domain is DGGITQSPKYLFRKEGQNVTLSCEQNLNHDAMYWYRQDPGQGLRLIYYSQIVNDFQKGDIAEGYSVSREKKESFPLTVTSAQKNPTAFYLCASRIWTGQGDYGYTFGSGTRLTVV.

This clonotype was observed many times. The chain recombines TRBV3-1 with TRBJ1-5; TRBD1 is a possible D gene (5 bases). The CDR3 is 15 amino acids. V was shortened by 0 bases and J by 5 bases, with 11 bases between the two germline ends. Looked up from germline, CDR1 is LGHDT and CDR2 is YNNKEL (reference sequence). The CDR3 bases are TGTGCCAGCAGCCAAGATAATGTGGGGGATCAGCCCCAGCATTTT. It codes for CASSQDNVGDQPQHF.

In this sample, this clonotype turned up a few times. J is TRBJ1-2 and V is TRBV7-2; a weak D match, TRBD1 (6 bases). CDR3 length: 15 amino acids. Trimming stripped 3 bases from V and 7 bases from J, with 18 bases between. Germline values: CDR1 SGHTA, CDR2 FQGNSA. The DNA of the CDR3 is TGTGCCAGCAGCTTGTGGGGGGCTATGATGGGTGGCTACACCTTC. Translating it yields CASSLWGAMMGGYTF.

This clonotype was counted ten times or more. The chain couples TRBV20-1 to TRBJ2-3; D gene ambiguous. Germline lookup yields CDR1 DFQATT and CDR2 SNEGSKA (reference sequence). V lost 1 base to trimming and J lost 6 bases, with 11 bases between them. This CDR3 contains 13 residues. CDR3 protein: CSARAPEEDTQYF. The CDR3 nucleotides read TGCAGTGCTAGAGCGCCTGAGGAGGATACGCAGTATTTT.

The chain employs TRBV11-3 and TRBJ2-1; 9 nucleotides match TRBD2. Germline CDR1 reads SGHNT; CDR2 reads YENEEA. V gave up 2 bases and J gave up 4 bases; unmatched junction bases: 6. The CDR3 length is 16 residues. For the CDR3, the DNA is TGTGCCAGCAGCTTAAGGCTAGCGGGACCGTACAATGAGCAGTTCTTC. It is translated as CASSLRLAGPYNEQFF.